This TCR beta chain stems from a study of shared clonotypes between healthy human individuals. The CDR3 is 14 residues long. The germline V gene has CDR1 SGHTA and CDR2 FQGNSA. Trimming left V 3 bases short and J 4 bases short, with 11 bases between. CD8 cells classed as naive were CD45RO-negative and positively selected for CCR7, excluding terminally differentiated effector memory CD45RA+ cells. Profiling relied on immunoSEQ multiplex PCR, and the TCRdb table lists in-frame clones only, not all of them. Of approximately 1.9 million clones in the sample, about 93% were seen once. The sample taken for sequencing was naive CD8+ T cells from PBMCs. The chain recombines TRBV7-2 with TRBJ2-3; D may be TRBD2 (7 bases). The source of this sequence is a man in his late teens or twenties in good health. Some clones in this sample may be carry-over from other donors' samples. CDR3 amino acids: CASSFSGGPDTQYF. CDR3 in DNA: TGTGCCAGCAGCTTTTCCGGGGGGCCAGATACGCAGTATTTT.